The 24 T cell receptor beta chains given below trace back to one sample, sequenced in a study of cytomegalovirus exposure and HLA in healthy donors. Both 60 Vbeta primers and 13 Jbeta primers went into the PCR. The data were produced by immunoSEQ multiplex PCR, yet TCRdb's version contains in-frame clones alone and is incomplete. The table has fewer than 150,000 clones, roughly three quarters seen once. The sample was PBMCs. The receptors come from a woman between 45 and 60 years old in good health and CMV-seronegative.

This clone appeared a few times. For the CDR3, the DNA is TGTGCCAGCAGCTCCGTGAACACCATATATTTT. Protein product: CASSSVNTIYF. V usage is TRBV7-9 and J usage is TRBJ1-3; no definite D call. The CDR3 runs to 11 residues. Trimming cost V 4 bases and J 7 bases, with 5 bases left between them. Germline assignment: CDR1 SEHNR and CDR2 FQNEAQ (reference sequence).

The chain recombines TRBV10-3 with TRBJ2-7; no definite D call. Germline CDR1 is ENHRY and CDR2 is SYGVKD. Trimming shortened V by 2 bases and J by 3 bases, and 5 bases separated the two germline ends. The CDR3 runs 12 residues. CDR3 nucleotides: TGTGCCATCAGTGAGCCTAGCTACGAGCAGTACTTC. This translates into CAISEPSYEQYF.

The sample holds a few counts of this clone. J is TRBJ2-1 and V is TRBV5-1; 11 bases fit TRBD2. Trimming at V came to 1 base and at J to 4 bases, leaving 4 bases not matched to a gene. Germline CDR1 reads SGHRS; CDR2 reads YFSETQ. The CDR3 spans 16 residues. CDR3 protein: CASSLRGTSGYNEQFF. In DNA, the CDR3 is TGCGCCAGCAGCTTGCGCGGGACTAGCGGTTACAATGAGCAGTTCTTC. Supplemented by reference TRBV5-1 and TRBJ2-1, the full variable domain reads KAGVTQTPRYLIKTRGQQVTLSCSPISGHRSVSWYQQTPGQGLQFLFEYFSETQRNKGNFPGRFSGRQFSNSRSEMNVSTLELGDSALYLCASSLRGTSGYNEQFFGPGTRLTVL.

The chain combines TRBV6-5 with TRBJ2-7; 8 bases match TRBD1. CDR1 MNHEY and CDR2 SVGAGI come from the germline V gene. The junction had 8 bases not matched to a gene; V was cut back by 5 bases and J by 2 bases. The CDR3 sequence is 15 residues long. This CDR3 is CASSRTGTGTYEQYF. In DNA form, the CDR3 reads TGTGCCAGCAGTCGTACCGGGACAGGCACCTACGAGCAGTACTTC.

This clone was seen only once. The V call is TRBV5-1, the J call TRBJ2-7; the D gene is possibly TRBD1 (6 bases). In germline, CDR1 is SGHRS, CDR2 YFSETQ. The V end lost 2 bases, the J end lost 3 bases, and 12 bases lay between the germline ends. The CDR3 is 14 amino acids. The CDR3 protein is CASSFTGSVYEQYF. The CDR3 nucleotides read TGCGCCAGCAGCTTTACAGGGAGTGTCTACGAGCAGTACTTC.

In the case of this clone: One end of the junction fails to match germline, which may point to a read error. V and J are TRBV6-6 and TRBJ1-2; TRBD1 matches at 7 bases. Germline CDR1 is MNHNY and CDR2 is SVGAGI (reference sequence). The CDR3 extends over 14 amino acids. The CDR3 protein is CASSYSSQGDGYTF. The CDR3 nucleotides read TGTGCCAGCAGCTACTCTTCTCAGGGGGATGGCTACACCTTC.

This clone was found a few times. This chain joins TRBV10-2 and TRBJ2-5; 11 bases align to TRBD2. The J segment lost 3 bases and the V segment lost 6 bases, leaving 9 bases of the junction unmatched. The CDR3 runs to 16 residues. Looked up from germline, CDR1 is WSHSY and CDR2 is SAAADI. The CDR3 loop reads CASSSGTSGAKETQYF. The CDR3 region has the DNA TGCGCCAGCAGCTCCGGGACTAGCGGAGCGAAAGAGACCCAGTACTTC.

In this sample, this clone turned up once. This chain joins TRBV4-1 and TRBJ2-2; 8 bases agree with TRBD2. V was pared by 1 base and J by 1 base, with 2 bases of the junction left unmatched. There are 16 residues in the CDR3. The germline gives CDR1 MGHRA, CDR2 YSYEKL. The CDR3: CASSQVLAGNTGELFF. Written as DNA, the CDR3 is TGCGCCAGCAGCCAAGTGCTAGCGGGGAACACCGGGGAGCTGTTTTTT.

The sample holds one count of this clone. V usage is TRBV5-4 and J usage is TRBJ2-4; maybe TRBD2 (5 bases). The V end was cut by 2 bases, the J end by 7 bases, with 10 bases between. CDR3 length equals 13 residues. CDR1 is SGHNT, CDR2 YYREEE, per germline (reference sequence). CDR3: CASSFGGGNIQYF. The CDR3 nucleotides read TGTGCCAGCAGCTTCGGAGGTGGGAACATTCAGTACTTC.

J is TRBJ2-7 and V is TRBV4-1, with D tentatively TRBD2 (5 bases). This CDR3 is built from 16 residues. The germline V gene encodes CDR1 MGHRA and CDR2 YSYEKL. The V gene lost 2 bases and the J gene lost 0 bases, with 14 bases spanning the gap. The CDR3 region is CASSQFAEGSSYEQYF. In DNA, the CDR3 is TGCGCCAGCAGCCAATTCGCGGAAGGGAGCTCCTACGAGCAGTACTTC.

V usage is TRBV30 and J usage is TRBJ2-1, with 13 positions matching TRBD2. CDR1 and CDR2 from the germline V gene are GTSNPN and SVGIG (reference sequence). The CDR3 runs to 15 residues. V gave up 3 bases and J gave up 7 bases; unmatched junction bases: 6. CDR3: CAWSRGLAGTNEQFF. The CDR3 DNA reads as TGTGCCTGGAGCCGGGGACTAGCGGGGACGAATGAGCAGTTCTTC.

The chain joins TRBV12-5 to TRBJ2-5; TRBD2 might be the D (5 bases). Trimming took 1 base from V and 5 from J, leaving 8 bases between them. This CDR3 region has 13 residues. Germline V gene lookup returns CDR1 LGHNT and CDR2 FRNRAP. The CDR3 DNA reads TGTGCTAGTGGTTTGGACTGGAGGGAGACCCAGTACTTC. It specifies CASGLDWRETQYF.

The chain is built from TRBV4-2 and TRBJ2-5, with 8 bases aligning to TRBD2. Germline assignment: CDR1 LGHNA and CDR2 YNFKEQ. The CDR3 loop spans 17 amino acids. V dropped 0 bases and J dropped 3; count of bases not matched to a gene: 9. The CDR3 region has the DNA TGTGCCAGCAGCCAAGAGCTGGGGACTAGGGGGGAAGAGACCCAGTACTTC. Its protein product is CASSQELGTRGEETQYF.

The gene calls are TRBV5-6 and TRBJ2-7; TRBD2 is a possible D gene (5 bases). CDR3 size: 14 residues. Germline V gives CDR1 SGHDT, CDR2 YYEEEE. V lost 4 bases to trimming and J lost 0 bases, with 11 bases between them. CDR3 amino acids: CASSVRGSSYEQYF. The CDR3 DNA reads as TGTGCCAGCAGCGTCCGGGGAAGCTCCTACGAGCAGTACTTC.

The chain joins TRBV5-6 to TRBJ1-6; D is perhaps TRBD1 (6 bases). The CDR3 is 15 residues long. V dropped 1 base and J dropped 8 bases, with 13 bases sitting between them. Germline V CDR1 and CDR2: SGHDT, YYEEEE. In DNA, the CDR3 is TGTGCCAGCAGCTTGATGGGGGCCGGAGATTCACCCCTCCACTTT. This sequence encodes CASSLMGAGDSPLHF.

The chain has TRBV5-6 and TRBJ1-2; 7 bases are shared with TRBD1. CDR1 and CDR2 from the germline V gene are SGHDT and YYEEEE. V was pared by 4 bases and J by 8 bases, with 17 bases of the junction left unmatched. The CDR3 is 16 residues long. The CDR3 reads CASSQPLQGWRGGYTF. The CDR3 nucleotides read TGTGCCAGCAGCCAACCTTTACAGGGGTGGCGTGGCGGCTACACCTTC.

The chain uses TRBV4-2 and TRBJ2-5, with 8 bases aligning to TRBD1. The CDR3 consists of 16 residues. The germline CDR1 and CDR2 sequences are LGHNA and YNFKEQ. V lost 0 bases, J lost 4 bases, and 7 bases stayed unmatched. DNA of the CDR3: TGTGCCAGCAGCCAAGACCCGACAGGGGTACTAGAGACCCAGTACTTC. It codes for CASSQDPTGVLETQYF.

In nucleotides, the CDR3 is TGTGCCAGCCGAACAGGGTTGGATGGCTACACCTTC. Its protein product is CASRTGLDGYTF. The chain combines TRBV9 with TRBJ1-2; a possible D gene is TRBD1 (6 bases). Germline values: CDR1 SGDLS, CDR2 YYNGEE. The germline V and J ends were trimmed by 7 bases and 6 bases, with 13 bases remaining between them. There are 12 residues in the CDR3.

This clone came up a few times. The chain recombines TRBV28 with TRBJ1-5; 8 bases match TRBD1. CDR1 MDHEN and CDR2 SYDVKM come from the germline V gene. The CDR3 sequence is 14 residues long. V lost 8 bases to trimming and J lost 1 base; unmatched junction nucleotides: 4. The CDR3 bases are TGTGCCAGCCAGGGGGCATGGAGCAATCAGCCCCAGCATTTT. Amino acids: CASQGAWSNQPQHF.

The rearrangement links TRBV7-2 to TRBJ2-5, with 11 positions matching TRBD2. The CDR3 totals 15 residues. Germline-derived CDR1 and CDR2 are SGHTA and FQGNSA. Trimming removed 2 bases from V and 4 bases from J; junction bases left unmatched: 3. CDR3 sequence reads: CASSLQLAGAETQYF. DNA of the CDR3: TGTGCCAGCAGCTTACAACTAGCGGGGGCAGAGACCCAGTACTTC.

This chain links TRBV5-1 with TRBJ2-1, with D possibly being TRBD2 (5 bases). In germline, CDR1 is SGHRS, CDR2 YFSETQ. Trimming took off 3 bases at V and 4 bases at J, with 11 bases between the two ends. The CDR3 contains 14 residues. CDR3 DNA: TGCGCCAGCAGCTGGGAGCTACGGTACAATGAGCAGTTCTTC. This encodes CASSWELRYNEQFF.

The chain couples TRBV4-3 to TRBJ2-1; no reliable D call. CDR3 length: 13 amino acids. The V gene lost 0 bases and the J gene lost 6 bases, with 6 bases spanning the gap. Germline CDR1 reads LGHNA; CDR2 reads YSLEER. The DNA for the CDR3 is TGCGCCAGCAGCCAAGATCTATTCAATGAGCAGTTCTTC. Protein: CASSQDLFNEQFF.

V and J are TRBV27 and TRBJ2-3; TRBD2 aligns across 8 bases. J lost 0 bases, V lost 2 bases, and 1 base had no gene match. The CDR3 is made up of 15 amino acids. Germline V CDR1 and CDR2: MNHEY, SMNVEV (reference sequence). CDR3 sequence: CASSLSGGSTDTQYF. For the CDR3, the DNA is TGTGCCAGCAGTTTAAGCGGGGGAAGCACAGATACGCAGTATTTT.

This chain connects TRBV28 to TRBJ2-7; the D is unclear. Trimming removed 8 bases from V and 5 bases from J, with 13 bases in between. The CDR3 consists of 12 residues. CDR1 and CDR2 from the germline V gene are MDHEN and SYDVKM. The CDR3 DNA sequence: TGTGCCAGCGCCTGGTCTGCAGACGAGCAGTACTTC. This encodes CASAWSADEQYF.